This T cell receptor (beta chain) derives from a study of T cell responses to AZD1222 COVID-19 vaccine. Notes on the study in general: The span of vaccine-associated CD4 TCRs extended across spike, with dominance at 160-218 and 743-854.

Some clones are missing from TCRdb's copy, which holds only in-frame ones; the method was immunoSEQ multiplex PCR. The top ten hold about 1.2% of the sample, which has 95,000 to 150,000 clones, 80% to 90% seen once. The trim removed 7 bases at V and 4 bases at J, leaving 9 bases unmatched. Germline CDR1 is SEHNR and CDR2 is FQNEAQ (reference sequence). CDR3 length: 15 residues. A note on this clone: Antigen specificity is unknown.

The clonotype was recovered from an adult in good health. The V call is TRBV7-9, the J call TRBJ2-5; 10 nucleotides align to TRBD2. The sample here was peripheral blood, taken on day 0 of AZD1222 vaccination. The CDR3 DNA reads TGTGCCAGCACCCAGGGAGCGGGGGGGCGAGAGACCCAGTACTTC. Its translation: CASTQGAGGRETQYF.